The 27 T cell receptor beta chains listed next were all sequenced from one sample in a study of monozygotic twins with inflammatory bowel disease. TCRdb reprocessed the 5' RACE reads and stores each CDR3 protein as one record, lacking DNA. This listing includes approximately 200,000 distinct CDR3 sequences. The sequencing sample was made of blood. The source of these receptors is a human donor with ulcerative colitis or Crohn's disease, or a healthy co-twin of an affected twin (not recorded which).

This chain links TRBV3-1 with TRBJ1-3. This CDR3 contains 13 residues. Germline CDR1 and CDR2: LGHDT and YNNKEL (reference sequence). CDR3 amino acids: CASSQDMGWTIYF.

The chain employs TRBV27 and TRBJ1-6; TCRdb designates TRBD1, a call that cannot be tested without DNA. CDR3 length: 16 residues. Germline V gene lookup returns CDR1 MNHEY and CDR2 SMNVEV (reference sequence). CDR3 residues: CASGADLSHIGSPLHF.

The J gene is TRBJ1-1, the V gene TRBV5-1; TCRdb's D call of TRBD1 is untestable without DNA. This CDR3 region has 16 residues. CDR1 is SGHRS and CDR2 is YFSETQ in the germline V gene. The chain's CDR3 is CASSLGGPAMNTEAFF.

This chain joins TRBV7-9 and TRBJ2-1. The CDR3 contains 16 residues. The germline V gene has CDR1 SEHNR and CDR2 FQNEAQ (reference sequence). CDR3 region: CASSLAEGSSYNEQFF.

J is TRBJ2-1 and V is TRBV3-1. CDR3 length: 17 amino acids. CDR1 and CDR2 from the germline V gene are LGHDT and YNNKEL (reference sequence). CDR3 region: CASSQDLSGGSGNEQFF.

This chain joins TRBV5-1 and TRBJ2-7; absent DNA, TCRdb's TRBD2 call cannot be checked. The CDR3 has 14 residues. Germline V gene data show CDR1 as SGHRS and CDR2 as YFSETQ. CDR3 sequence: CASSREALPYEQYF. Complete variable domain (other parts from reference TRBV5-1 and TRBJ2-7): KAGVTQTPRYLIKTRGQQVTLSCSPISGHRSVSWYQQTPGQGLQFLFEYFSETQRNKGNFPGRFSGRQFSNSRSEMNVSTLELGDSALYLCASSREALPYEQYFGPGTRLTVT.

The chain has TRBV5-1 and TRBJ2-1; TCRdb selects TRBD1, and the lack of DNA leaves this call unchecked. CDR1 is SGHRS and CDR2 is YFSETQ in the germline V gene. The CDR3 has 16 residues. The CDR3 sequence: CASSLAPGSSYNEQFF.

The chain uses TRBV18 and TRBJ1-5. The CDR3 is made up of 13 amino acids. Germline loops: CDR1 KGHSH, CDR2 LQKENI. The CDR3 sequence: CASSPGSEQPQHF.

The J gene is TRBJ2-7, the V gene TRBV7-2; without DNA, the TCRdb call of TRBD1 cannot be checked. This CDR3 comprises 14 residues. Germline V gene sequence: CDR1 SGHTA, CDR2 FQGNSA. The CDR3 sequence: CASSTSGQGYEQYF.

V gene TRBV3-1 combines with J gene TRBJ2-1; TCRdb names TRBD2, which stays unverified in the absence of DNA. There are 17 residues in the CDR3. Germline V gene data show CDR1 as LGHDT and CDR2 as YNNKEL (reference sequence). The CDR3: CASSQDWGGLGKNEQFF.

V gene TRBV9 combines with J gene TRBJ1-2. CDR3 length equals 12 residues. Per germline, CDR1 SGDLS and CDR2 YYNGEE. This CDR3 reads CASSDPLRGYTF.

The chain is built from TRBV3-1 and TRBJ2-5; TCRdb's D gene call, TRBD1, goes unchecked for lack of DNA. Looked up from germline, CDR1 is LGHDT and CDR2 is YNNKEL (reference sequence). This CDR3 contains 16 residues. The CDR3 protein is CASSQAYPVAEETQYF.

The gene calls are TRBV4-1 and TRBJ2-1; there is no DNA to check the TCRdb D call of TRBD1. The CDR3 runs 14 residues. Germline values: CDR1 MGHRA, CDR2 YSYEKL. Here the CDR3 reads CASSQDRGDNEQFF.

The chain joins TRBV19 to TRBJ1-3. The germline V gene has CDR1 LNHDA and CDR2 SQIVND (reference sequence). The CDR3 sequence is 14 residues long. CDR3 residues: CASSAGNSGNTIYF.

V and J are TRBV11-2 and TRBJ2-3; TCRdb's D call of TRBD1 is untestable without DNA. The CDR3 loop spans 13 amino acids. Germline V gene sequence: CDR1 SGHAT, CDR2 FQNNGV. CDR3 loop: CASNQGGGDTQYF.

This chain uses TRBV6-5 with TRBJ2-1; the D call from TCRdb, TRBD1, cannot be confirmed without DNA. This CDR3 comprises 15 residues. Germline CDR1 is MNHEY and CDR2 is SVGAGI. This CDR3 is CASSYSSRGRYEQFF.

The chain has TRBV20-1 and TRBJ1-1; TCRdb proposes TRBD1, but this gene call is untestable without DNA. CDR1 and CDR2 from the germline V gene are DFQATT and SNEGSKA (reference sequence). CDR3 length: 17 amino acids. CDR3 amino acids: CSARGVGQGVFHTEAFF.

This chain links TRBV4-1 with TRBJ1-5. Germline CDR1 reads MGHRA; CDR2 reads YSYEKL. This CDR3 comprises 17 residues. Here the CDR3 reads CASSQGGRDYSNQPQHF.

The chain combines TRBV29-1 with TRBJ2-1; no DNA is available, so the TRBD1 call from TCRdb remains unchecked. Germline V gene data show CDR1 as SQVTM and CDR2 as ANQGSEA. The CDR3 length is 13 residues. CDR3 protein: CSVPGTIPREQFF.

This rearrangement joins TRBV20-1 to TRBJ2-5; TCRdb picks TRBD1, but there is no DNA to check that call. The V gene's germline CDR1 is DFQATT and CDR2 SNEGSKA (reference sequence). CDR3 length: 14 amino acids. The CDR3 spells CSARDGGSGKTQNF.

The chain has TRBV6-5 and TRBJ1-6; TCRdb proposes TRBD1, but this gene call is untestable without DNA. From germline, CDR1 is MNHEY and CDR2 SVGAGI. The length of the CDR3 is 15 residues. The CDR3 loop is CASSFQGGQNSPLHF.

Here the CDR3 reads CASSLGKTSTDTQYF. The chain is built from TRBV7-9 and TRBJ2-3. Germline loops: CDR1 SEHNR, CDR2 FQNEAQ (reference sequence). CDR3 size: 15 residues.

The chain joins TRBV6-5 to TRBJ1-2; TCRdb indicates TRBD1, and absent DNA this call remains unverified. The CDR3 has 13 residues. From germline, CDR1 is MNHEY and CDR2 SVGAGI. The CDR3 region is CASISPGSYGYTF.

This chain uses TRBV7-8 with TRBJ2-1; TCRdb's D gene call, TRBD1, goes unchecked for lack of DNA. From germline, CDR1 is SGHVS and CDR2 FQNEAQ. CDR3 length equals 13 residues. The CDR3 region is CASSLATGAEQFF.

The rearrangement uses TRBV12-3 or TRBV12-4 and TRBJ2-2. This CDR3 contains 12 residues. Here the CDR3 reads CASSFDTGELFF.

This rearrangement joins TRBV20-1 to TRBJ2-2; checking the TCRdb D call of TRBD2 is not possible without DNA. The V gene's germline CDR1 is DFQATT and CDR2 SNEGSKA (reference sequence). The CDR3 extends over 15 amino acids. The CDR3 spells CSADVAGGPAGELFF.

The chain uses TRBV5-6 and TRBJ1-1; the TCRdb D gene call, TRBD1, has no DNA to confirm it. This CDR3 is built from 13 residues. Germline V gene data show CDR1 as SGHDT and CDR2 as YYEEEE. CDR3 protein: CASSLGTGTEAFF. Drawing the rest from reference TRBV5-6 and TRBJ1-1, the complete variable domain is DAGVTQSPTHLIKTRGQQVTLRCSPKSGHDTVSWYQQALGQGPQFIFQYYEEEERQRGNFPDRFSGHQFPNYSSELNVNALLLGDSALYLCASSLGTGTEAFFGQGTRLTVV.